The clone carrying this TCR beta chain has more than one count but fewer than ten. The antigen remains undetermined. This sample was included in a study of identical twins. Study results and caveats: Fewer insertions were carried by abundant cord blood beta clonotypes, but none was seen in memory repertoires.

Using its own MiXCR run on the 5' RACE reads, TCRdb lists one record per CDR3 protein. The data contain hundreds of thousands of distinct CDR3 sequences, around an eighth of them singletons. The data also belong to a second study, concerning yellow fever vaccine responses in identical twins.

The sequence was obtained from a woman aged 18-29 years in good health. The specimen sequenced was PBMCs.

DNA for the CDR3: TGTGCCAGCAGTTTTTCTTATATCCCCGGACAGGGAAGGAGGAGGACTGAAGCTTTCTTT. Its translation: CASSFSYIPGQGRRRTEAFF. This chain joins TRBV12-3 or TRBV12-4 and TRBJ1-1, with 8 bases aligning to TRBD1. V was pared by 3 bases and J by 5 bases, with 23 bases of the junction left unmatched. This CDR3 is built from 20 residues.